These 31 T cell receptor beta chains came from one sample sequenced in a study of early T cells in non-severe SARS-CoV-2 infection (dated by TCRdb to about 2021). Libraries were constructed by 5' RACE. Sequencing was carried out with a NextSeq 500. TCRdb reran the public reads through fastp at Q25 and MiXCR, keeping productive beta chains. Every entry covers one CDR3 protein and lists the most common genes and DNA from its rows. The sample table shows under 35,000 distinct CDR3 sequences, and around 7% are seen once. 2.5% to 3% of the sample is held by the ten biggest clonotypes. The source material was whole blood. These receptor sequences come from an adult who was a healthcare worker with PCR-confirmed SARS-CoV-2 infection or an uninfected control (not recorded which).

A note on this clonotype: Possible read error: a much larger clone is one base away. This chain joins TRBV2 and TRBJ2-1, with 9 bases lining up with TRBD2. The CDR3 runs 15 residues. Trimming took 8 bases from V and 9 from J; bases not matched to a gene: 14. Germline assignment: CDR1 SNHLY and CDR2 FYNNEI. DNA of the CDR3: TGTGCCAGCGCCCACCTAGCGGGATCTATGTTTGAGCAGTTCTTC. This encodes CASAHLAGSMFEQFF.

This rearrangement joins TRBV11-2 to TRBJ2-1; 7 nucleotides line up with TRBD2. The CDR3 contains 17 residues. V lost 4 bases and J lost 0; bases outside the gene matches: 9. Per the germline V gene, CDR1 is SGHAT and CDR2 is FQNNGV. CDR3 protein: CASSSYLAVSSYNEQFF. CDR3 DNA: TGTGCCAGCAGCTCCTACCTAGCGGTCAGCTCCTACAATGAGCAGTTCTTC.

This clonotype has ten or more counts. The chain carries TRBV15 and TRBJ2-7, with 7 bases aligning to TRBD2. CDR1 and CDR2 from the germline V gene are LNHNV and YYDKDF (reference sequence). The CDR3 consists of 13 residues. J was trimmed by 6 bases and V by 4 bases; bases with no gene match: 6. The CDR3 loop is CATSTDLAGEQYF. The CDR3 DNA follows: TGTGCCACCAGCACCGATTTAGCGGGCGAGCAGTACTTC.

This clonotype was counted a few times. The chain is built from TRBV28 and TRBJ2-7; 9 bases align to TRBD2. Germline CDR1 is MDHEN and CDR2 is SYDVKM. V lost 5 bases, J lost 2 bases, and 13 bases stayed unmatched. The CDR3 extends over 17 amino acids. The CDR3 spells CASSTPYSGRLTYEQYF. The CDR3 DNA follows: TGTGCCAGCAGTACACCCTACAGCGGGAGGTTGACCTACGAGCAGTACTTC.

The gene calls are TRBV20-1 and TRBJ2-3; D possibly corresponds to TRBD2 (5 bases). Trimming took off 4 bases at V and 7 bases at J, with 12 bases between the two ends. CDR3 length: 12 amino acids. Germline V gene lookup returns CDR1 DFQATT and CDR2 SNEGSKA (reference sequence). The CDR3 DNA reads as TGCAGTGCTACCGGGGTGGATTATACGCAGTATTTT. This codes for CSATGVDYTQYF.

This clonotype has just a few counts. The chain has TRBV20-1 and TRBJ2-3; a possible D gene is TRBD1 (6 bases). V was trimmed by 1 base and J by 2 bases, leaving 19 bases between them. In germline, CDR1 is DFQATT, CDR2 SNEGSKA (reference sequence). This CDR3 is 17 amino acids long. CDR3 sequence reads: CSARAEQGDSYTDTQYF. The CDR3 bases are TGCAGTGCTAGAGCGGAACAGGGCGATTCCTACACAGATACGCAGTATTTT.

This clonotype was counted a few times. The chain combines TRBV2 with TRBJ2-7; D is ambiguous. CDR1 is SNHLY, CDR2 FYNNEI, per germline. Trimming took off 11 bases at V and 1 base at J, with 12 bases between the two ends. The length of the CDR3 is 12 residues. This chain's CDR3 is CAVNSGSYEQYF. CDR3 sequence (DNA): TGTGCCGTTAATTCGGGTTCCTACGAGCAGTACTTC. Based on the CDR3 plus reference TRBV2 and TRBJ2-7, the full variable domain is EPEVTQTPSHQVTQMGQEVILRCVPISNHLYFYWYRQILGQKVEFLVSFYNNEISEKSEIFDDQFSVERPDGSNFTLKIRSTKLEDSAMYFCAVNSGSYEQYFGPGTRLTVT.

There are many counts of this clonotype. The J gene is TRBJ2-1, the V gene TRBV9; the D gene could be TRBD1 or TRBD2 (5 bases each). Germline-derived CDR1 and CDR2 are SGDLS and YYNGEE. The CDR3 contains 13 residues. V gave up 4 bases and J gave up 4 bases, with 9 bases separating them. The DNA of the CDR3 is TGTGCCAGCAGCCCCGAGGGGTACAATGAGCAGTTCTTC. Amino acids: CASSPEGYNEQFF.

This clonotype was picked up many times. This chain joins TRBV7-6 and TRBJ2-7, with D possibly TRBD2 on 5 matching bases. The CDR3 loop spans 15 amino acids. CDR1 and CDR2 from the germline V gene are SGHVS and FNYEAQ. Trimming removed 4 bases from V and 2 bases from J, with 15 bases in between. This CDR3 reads CASSYGERFTYEQYF. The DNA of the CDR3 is TGTGCCAGCAGCTACGGGGAACGATTCACCTACGAGCAGTACTTC.

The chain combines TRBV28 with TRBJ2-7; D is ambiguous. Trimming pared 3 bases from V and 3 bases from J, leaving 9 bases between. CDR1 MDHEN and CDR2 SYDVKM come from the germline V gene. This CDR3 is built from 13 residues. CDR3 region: CASSLLPGYEQYF. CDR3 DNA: TGTGCCAGCAGTTTGCTTCCCGGCTACGAGCAGTACTTC. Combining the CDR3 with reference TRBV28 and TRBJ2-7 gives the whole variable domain DVKVTQSSRYLVKRTGEKVFLECVQDMDHENMFWYRQDPGLGLRLIYFSYDVKMKEKGDIPEGYSVSREKKERFSLILESASTNQTSMYLCASSLLPGYEQYFGPGTRLTVT.

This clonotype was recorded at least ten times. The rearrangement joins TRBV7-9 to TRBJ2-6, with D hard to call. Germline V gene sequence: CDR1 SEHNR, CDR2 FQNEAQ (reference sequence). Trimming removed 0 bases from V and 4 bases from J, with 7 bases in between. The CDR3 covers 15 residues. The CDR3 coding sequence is TGTGCCAGCAGCTTAGCAGGGTCGGGGGCCAACGTCCTGACTTTC. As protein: CASSLAGSGANVLTF. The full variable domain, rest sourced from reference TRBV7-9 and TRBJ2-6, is DTGVSQNPRHKITKRGQNVTFRCDPISEHNRLYWYRQTLGQGPEFLTYFQNEAQLEKSRLLSDRFSAERPKGSFSTLEIQRTEQGDSAMYLCASSLAGSGANVLTFGAGSRLTVL.

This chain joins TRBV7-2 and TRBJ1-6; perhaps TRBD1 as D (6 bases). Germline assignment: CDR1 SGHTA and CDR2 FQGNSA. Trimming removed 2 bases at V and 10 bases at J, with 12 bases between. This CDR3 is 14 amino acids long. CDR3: CASSLNREVSPLHF. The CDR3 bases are TGTGCCAGCAGCTTAAACAGGGAGGTCTCACCCCTCCACTTT.

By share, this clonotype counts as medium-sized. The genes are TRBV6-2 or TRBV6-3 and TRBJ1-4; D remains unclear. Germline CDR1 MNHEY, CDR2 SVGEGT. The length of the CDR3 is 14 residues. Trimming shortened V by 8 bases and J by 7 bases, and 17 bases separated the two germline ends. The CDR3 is CASVRGVGVEKLFF. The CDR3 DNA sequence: TGTGCCAGCGTCCGTGGGGTTGGAGTTGAAAAACTGTTTTTT.

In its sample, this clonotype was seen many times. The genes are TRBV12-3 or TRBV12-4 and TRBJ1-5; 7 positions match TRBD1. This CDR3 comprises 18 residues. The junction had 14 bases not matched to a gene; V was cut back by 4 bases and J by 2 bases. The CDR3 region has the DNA TGTGCCAGCAGTTCCCCCGGTGGAGGGGGCGTGGGCAATCAGCCCCAGCATTTT. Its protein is CASSSPGGGGVGNQPQHF.

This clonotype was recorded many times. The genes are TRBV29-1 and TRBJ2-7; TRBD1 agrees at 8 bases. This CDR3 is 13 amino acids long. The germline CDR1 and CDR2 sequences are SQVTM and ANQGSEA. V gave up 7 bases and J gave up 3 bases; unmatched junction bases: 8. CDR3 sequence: CSANRGSGYEQYF. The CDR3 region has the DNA TGCAGCGCAAACAGGGGGTCCGGCTACGAGCAGTACTTC.

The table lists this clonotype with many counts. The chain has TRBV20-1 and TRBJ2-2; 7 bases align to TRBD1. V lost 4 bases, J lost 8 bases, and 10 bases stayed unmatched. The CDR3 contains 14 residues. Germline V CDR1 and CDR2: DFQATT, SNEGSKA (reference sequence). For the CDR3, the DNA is TGCAGTGCTACCGGGACAGCGTCTATAGGGGAGCTGTTTTTT. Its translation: CSATGTASIGELFF.

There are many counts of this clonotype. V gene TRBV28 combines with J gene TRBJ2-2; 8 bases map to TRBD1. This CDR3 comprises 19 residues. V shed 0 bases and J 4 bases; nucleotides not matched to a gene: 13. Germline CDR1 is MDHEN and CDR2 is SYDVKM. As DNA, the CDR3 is TGTGCCAGCAGTTTATGGGGCAGGGGGCTAGGTATGAGCACCGGGGAGCTGTTTTTT. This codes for CASSLWGRGLGMSTGELFF.

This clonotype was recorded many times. The CDR3 loop is CASSLDRATNEKLFF. The CDR3 nucleotides read TGTGCCAGCAGCCTCGACAGAGCAACTAATGAAAAACTGTTTTTT. This sequence joins TRBV7-3 and TRBJ1-4; TRBD1 might be the D (5 bases). Trimming removed 5 bases at V and 0 bases at J, with 10 bases between. From germline, CDR1 is SGHTA and CDR2 FQGTGA. CDR3 length: 15 residues.

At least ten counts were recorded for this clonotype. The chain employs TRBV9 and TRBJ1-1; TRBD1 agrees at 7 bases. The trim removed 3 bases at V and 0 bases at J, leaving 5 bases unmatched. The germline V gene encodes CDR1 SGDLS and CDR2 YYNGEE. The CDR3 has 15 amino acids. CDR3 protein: CASSAGTALNTEAFF. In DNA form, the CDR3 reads TGTGCCAGCAGCGCAGGGACAGCTCTGAACACTGAAGCTTTCTTT.

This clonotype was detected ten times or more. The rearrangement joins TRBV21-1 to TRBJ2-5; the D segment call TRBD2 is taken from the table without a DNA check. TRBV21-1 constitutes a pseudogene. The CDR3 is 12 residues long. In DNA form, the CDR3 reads TGTGCCAGCGGGACTGTGGATCGGACCCAGTACTTC. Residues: CASGTVDRTQYF.

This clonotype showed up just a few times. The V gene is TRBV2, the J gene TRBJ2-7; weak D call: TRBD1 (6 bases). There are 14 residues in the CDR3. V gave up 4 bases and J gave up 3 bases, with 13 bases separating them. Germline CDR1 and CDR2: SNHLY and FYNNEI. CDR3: CASSVEAGDYEQYF. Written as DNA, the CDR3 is TGTGCCAGCAGTGTGGAGGCAGGGGACTACGAGCAGTACTTC.

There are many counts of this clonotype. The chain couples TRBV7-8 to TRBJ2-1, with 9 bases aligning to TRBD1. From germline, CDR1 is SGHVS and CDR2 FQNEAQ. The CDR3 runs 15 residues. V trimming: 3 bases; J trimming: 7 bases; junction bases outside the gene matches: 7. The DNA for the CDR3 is TGTGCCAGCAGCTTCGGACAGGGGAACCAAAATGAGCAGTTCTTC. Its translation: CASSFGQGNQNEQFF.

The CDR3 nucleotides are TGTGCCAGCAGTTCCACAGGGGGCGCCGGGGGCTACACCTTC. Residues: CASSSTGGAGGYTF. The V and J genes are TRBV28 and TRBJ1-2; 9 bases are a match to TRBD1. J lost 8 bases, V lost 4 bases, and 8 bases had no gene match. CDR1 is MDHEN, CDR2 SYDVKM, per germline. The CDR3 runs to 14 residues.

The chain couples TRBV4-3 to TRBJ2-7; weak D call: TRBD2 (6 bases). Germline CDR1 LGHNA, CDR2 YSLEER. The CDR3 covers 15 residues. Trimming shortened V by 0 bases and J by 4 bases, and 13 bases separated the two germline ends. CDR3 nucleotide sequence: TGCGCCAGCAGCCAAGATATGCGGGGATTATACGAGCAGTACTTC. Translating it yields CASSQDMRGLYEQYF.

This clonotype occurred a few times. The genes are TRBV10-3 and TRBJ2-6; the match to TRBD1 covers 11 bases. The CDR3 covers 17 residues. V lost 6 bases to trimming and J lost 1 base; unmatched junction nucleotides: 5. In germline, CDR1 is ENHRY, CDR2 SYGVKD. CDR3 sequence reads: CAIRTGTGGSGANVLTF. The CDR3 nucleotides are TGTGCCATCAGGACCGGGACAGGGGGTTCTGGGGCCAACGTCCTGACTTTC.

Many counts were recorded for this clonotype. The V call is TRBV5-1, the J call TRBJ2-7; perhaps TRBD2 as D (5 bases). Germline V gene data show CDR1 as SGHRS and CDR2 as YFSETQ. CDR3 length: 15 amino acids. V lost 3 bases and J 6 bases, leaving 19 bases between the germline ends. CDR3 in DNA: TGCGCCAGCAGCTCCCCGTCGGCGCCTCGGGGCGAGCAGTACTTC. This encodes CASSSPSAPRGEQYF.

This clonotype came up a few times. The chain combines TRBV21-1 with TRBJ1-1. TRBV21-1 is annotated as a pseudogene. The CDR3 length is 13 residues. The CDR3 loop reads CASSKVPDTEAFF. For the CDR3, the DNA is TGTGCCAGCAGCAAAGTTCCGGACACTGAAGCTTTCTTT.

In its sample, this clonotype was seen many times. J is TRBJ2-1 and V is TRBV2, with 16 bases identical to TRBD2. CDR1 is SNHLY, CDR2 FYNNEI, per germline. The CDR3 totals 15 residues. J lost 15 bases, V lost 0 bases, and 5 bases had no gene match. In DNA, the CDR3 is TGTGCCAGCAGTGAAGCCCCGGGACTAGCGGGGGGGCCGTTCTTC. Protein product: CASSEAPGLAGGPFF.

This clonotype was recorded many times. Written as DNA, the CDR3 is TGTGCCAGCAGCTCCCAACTAGCGGGAGTCAGGAATGAGCAGTTCTTC. Its translation: CASSSQLAGVRNEQFF. This sequence joins TRBV7-2 and TRBJ2-1; TRBD2 matches 11 bases. Per the germline V gene, CDR1 is SGHTA and CDR2 is FQGNSA. The CDR3 loop spans 16 amino acids. J was trimmed by 7 bases and V by 4 bases; bases with no gene match: 9.

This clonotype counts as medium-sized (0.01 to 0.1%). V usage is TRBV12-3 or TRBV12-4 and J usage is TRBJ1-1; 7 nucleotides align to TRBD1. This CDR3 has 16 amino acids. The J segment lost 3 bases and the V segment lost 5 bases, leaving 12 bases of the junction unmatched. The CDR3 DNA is TGTGCCAGCAGTGGAATTTCGTGGCAGGGGGACACTGAAGCTTTCTTT. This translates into CASSGISWQGDTEAFF.

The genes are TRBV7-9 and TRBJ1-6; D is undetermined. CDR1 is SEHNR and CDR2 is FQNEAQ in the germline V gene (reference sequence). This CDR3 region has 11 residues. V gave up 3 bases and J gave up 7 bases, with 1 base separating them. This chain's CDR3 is CASSLNSPLHF. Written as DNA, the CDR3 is TGTGCCAGCAGCTTGAATTCACCCCTCCACTTT.